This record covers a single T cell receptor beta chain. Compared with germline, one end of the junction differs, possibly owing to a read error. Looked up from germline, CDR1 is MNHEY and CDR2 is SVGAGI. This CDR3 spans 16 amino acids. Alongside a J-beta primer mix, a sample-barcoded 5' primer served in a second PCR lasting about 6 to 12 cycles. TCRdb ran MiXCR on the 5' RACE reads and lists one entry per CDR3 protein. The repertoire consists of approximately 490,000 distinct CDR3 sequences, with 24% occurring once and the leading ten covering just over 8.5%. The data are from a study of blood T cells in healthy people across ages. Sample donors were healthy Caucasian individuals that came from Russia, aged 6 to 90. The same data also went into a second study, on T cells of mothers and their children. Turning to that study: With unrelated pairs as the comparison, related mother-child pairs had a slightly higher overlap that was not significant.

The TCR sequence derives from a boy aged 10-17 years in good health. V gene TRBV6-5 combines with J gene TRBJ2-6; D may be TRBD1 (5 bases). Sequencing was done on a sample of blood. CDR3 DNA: TGTGCCAGCAGTTACTCTAGGAGCTCTGGGGCCAACGTCCTGGCTTTC. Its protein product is CASSYSRSSGANVLAF.